The rows below give T cell receptor beta chains drawn from one sample of a study of OX40 agonist ivuxolimab in advanced cancers. TCRdb's copy holds only in-frame clones and misses some; the assay was immunoSEQ multiplex PCR. The sample comprises just under 85,000 clones, 75% to 90% of which are singletons, and 2.5% to 3% rests with the top ten. The material was CD4+ or CD8+ T cells sorted from blood, obtained in a trial of the OX40 agonist ivuxolimab. The source of these receptors is an adult with an advanced solid tumor such as melanoma, head and neck, liver or kidney cancer. The CDR3 runs from the conserved cysteine through the conserved F or W. Each record gives: J gene, clone size, V gene, D gene, CDR3 DNA, CDR3 protein. The D gene is left open where the match is weak. Rows may omit the clone size; those that give it use once, few, many or a size class.

TRBJ2-1 . TRBV6-4 . TGTGCCAGCAGTGAGGATGGGGAGGTTGGACAGAATGAGCAGTTCTTC CASSEDGEVGQNEQFF
TRBJ1-2 . TRBV4-3 . TGCGCCAGCAGCCATAGAGGGGACACCGTTAGTGGCTACACCTTC CASSHRGDTVSGYTF
TRBJ2-7 . TRBV7-9 TRBD1 TGTGCCAGCGGCGACAGGGGACGTGCCTACGAGCAGTACTTC CASGDRGRAYEQYF
TRBJ2-5 . TRBV11-2 TRBD1 TGTGCCAGCAGCCCCCGGCTCACAGGGGGTTTGATGACCCAGTACTTC CASSPRLTGGLMTQYF
TRBJ1-1 . TRBV2 . TGTGCCAGCAGTGAACTGGTTGAAGCTTTCTTT CASSELVEAFF
TRBJ1-1 . TRBV7-2 . TGTGCCAGCAGCTTGTACAGGGACACTGAAGCTTTCTTT CASSLYRDTEAFF
TRBJ1-4 . TRBV5-1 . TGCGCCAGCAGCTTGGACATTCCAGGGCTCAATGAAAAACTGTTTTTT CASSLDIPGLNEKLFF
TRBJ2-2 . TRBV7-9 TRBD2 TGTGCCAGCAGCTTAGTCCGTGGCGGGGGTACCGGGGAGCTGTTTTTT CASSLVRGGGTGELFF
TRBJ2-6 . TRBV9 TRBD1 TGTGCCAGCAGCCAGACAGGGGGAAGCTCTGGGGCCAACGTCCTGACTTTC CASSQTGGSSGANVLTF
TRBJ2-2 . TRBV19 . TGTGCCAGTAGTATAGTGAAGCTCCCGAACACCGGGGAGCTGTTTTTT CASSIVKLPNTGELFF
TRBJ2-1 . TRBV4-3 TRBD1 TGCGCCAGCAGCCAAGACTCCAGGGGGATAAATGAGCAGTTCTTC CASSQDSRGINEQFF
TRBJ2-7 once TRBV5-1 TRBD1 TGCGCCAGCAGCTTGACGACAGGGGGCTACGAGCAGTACTTC CASSLTTGGYEQYF
TRBJ2-5 . TRBV4-2 TRBD1 TGTGCCAGCAGTCCGGACAGGGGGTACCAAGAGACCCAGTACTTC CASSPDRGYQETQYF
TRBJ2-5 . TRBV4-3 TRBD2 TGCGCCAGCAGCCAAGATTGGGGTAGCGGGGGGGCCATCCAAGAGACCCAGTACTTC CASSQDWGSGGAIQETQYF
TRBJ2-1 . TRBV5-4 TRBD1 TGTGCCAGCAGCTTGGGGACAGGGGGTTTAGTCAATGAGCAGTTCTTC CASSLGTGGLVNEQFF
TRBJ2-1 . TRBV19 TRBD2 TGTGCCAGTAGCACGAAAGCTAGCGGGGGAAGGAATGAGCAGTTCTTC CASSTKASGGRNEQFF
TRBJ1-2 . TRBV7-9 . TGTGCCAGCAGAGAACACGGGACCCCTCCAGGCTACACCTTC CASREHGTPPGYTF
TRBJ2-3 . TRBV7-3 TRBD1 TGTGCCAGCAGCTTCCAACAGGGGGATACGCAGTATTTT CASSFQQGDTQYF
TRBJ2-7 . TRBV7-2 . TGTGCCAGCAGCTTTGTCGCAGACCTTTCCTACGAGCAGTACTTC CASSFVADLSYEQYF
TRBJ2-2 . TRBV11-2 . TGTGCCAGCAGCTTAGATCCGGTGAACACCGGGGAGCTGTTTTTT CASSLDPVNTGELFF
TRBJ1-4 . TRBV19 TRBD1 TGTGCCAGTAGTAACTTCGGACAGGAAACTAATGAAAAACTGTTTTTT CASSNFGQETNEKLFF
TRBJ2-4 . TRBV14 . TGTGCCAGCAGCCGTAATACGGTTGAAAACATTCAGTACTTC CASSRNTVENIQYF
TRBJ2-5 few TRBV4-1 TRBD1 TGCGCCAGCGCCTCCCCGGGACAGAAAGAGACCCAGTACTTC CASASPGQKETQYF
TRBJ2-3 . TRBV7-3 . TGTGCCAGCAGCTTAACTTCTCCCCCCGATACGCAGTATTTT CASSLTSPPDTQYF
TRBJ1-6 once TRBV28 . TGTGCCAGCAGTGGAGGGGACCTCTATAATTCACCCCTCCACTTT CASSGGDLYNSPLHF
TRBJ1-2 . TRBV7-2 . TGTGCCAGCAGCTACGATAGAGGGTTGGGTTATGGCTACACCTTC CASSYDRGLGYGYTF
TRBJ1-4 . TRBV10-3 TRBD1 TGTGCCATCAGAAACCGGGACAGCTTAAATGAAAAACTGTTTTTT CAIRNRDSLNEKLFF
TRBJ1-3 . TRBV6-6 . TGTGCCAGCATGTCGGGTTTCTCTGGAAACACCATATATTTT CASMSGFSGNTIYF
TRBJ1-2 . TRBV28 . TGTGCCAGCAGTTCTCCGGCAGGCCTCGTCAATGGCTACACCTTC CASSSPAGLVNGYTF
TRBJ2-1 . TRBV25-1 . TGTGCCAGCACTTATCCGACGGAATACAATGAGCAGTTCTTC CASTYPTEYNEQFF
TRBJ2-1 once TRBV5-5 . TGTGCCAGCAGCTTGGTGCGGGACAATGAGCAGTTCTTC CASSLVRDNEQFF
TRBJ2-5 . TRBV7-2 TRBD2 TGTGCCAGCAGCTTGGTAGCGGGGGGGGGTCGGGAGACCCAGTACTTC CASSLVAGGGRETQYF